This record looks at one T cell receptor (beta chain) sequence and its context. The authors' processing: Amplification of reference gene primers provided the estimated nucleated cell counts. Clones were sequenced by immunoSEQ multiplex PCR, and TCRdb holds only the in-frame ones, with some missing. V, J and clone size are taken as reported in that table, and D and trimming were inferred from the DNA itself. The data show some 210,000 clones, roughly 87% seen once. This sample was taken from a study of blood T cell repertoires in COVID-19. J lost 8 bases, V lost 3 bases, and 8 bases had no gene match. CDR1 and CDR2 from the germline V gene are SGHNT and YYREEE (reference sequence). The CDR3 totals 15 residues. Allocation to cohorts depended on clinical history reported by the participants.

This TCR was recovered from a man in his late teens or twenties with acute COVID-19. The V and J genes are TRBV5-4 and TRBJ1-6; 7 bases are shared with TRBD1. Sequenced: PBMCs or T cells enriched from blood (not recorded which). CDR3 nucleotide sequence: TGTGCCAGCAGCTCCCACAGGGGATGGCATTCACCCCTCCACTTT. This encodes CASSSHRGWHSPLHF. Supplemented by reference TRBV5-4 and TRBJ1-6, the full variable domain reads ETGVTQSPTHLIKTRGQQVTLRCSSQSGHNTVSWYQQALGQGPQFIFQYYREEENGRGNFPPRFSGLQFPNYSSELNVNALELDDSALYLCASSSHRGWHSPLHFGNGTRLTVT.